This T cell receptor (beta chain) comes out of a study of cytomegalovirus exposure and HLA in healthy donors. Findings of the study overall: In vitro assays verified that a few CMV-associated chains recognized CMV antigens specifically.

The table lists this clone with a few counts. Its antigen is undetermined. The PCR made use of 60 Vbeta and 13 Jbeta primers. Sequencing used immunoSEQ multiplex PCR; TCRdb keeps in-frame clones, though not all of them. The repertoire consists of 110,000 to 150,000 clones, with roughly four fifths occurring once and the leading ten covering about 6.5%. The ends were cut back, 0 bases at V and 2 bases at J, with 4 bases in the middle. Germline loops: CDR1 SGHTS, CDR2 YDEGEE. CDR3 size: 13 residues. Specimen: PBMCs. The receptor's source is a man younger than 45 in good health and CMV-seronegative. The chain couples TRBV5-8 to TRBJ2-3; D gene ambiguous. The CDR3 protein is CASSLGPTDTQYF. Written as DNA, the CDR3 is TGTGCCAGCAGCTTGGGGCCCACAGATACGCAGTATTTT.